This paragraph reports one T cell receptor beta chain. Its matching antigen is unknown. Clones were read by immunoSEQ multiplex PCR, and TCRdb kept only the in-frame ones, dropping some. The profile shows about 85,000 clones, around 93% of them singletons. The junction had 13 bases not matched to a gene; V was cut back by 4 bases and J by 4 bases. CDR1 is SGHNT, CDR2 YYREEE, per germline (reference sequence). This CDR3 is 17 amino acids long. The data belong to a study of graft-versus-host responses after intestinal transplantation. The TCR comes from a human donor who was the organ donor for an intestinal transplant. The J gene is TRBJ2-3, the V gene TRBV5-4; 9 bases fit TRBD2. The sample consisted of unstimulated CD8+ T cells sorted from spleen or lymph node cells, taken before transplant. The CDR3 loop reads CASSPWHWTSDSDTQYF. In nucleotides, the CDR3 is TGTGCCAGCAGCCCGTGGCATTGGACTAGCGACTCAGATACGCAGTATTTT.